This TCR beta chain is drawn from a study of blood T cell repertoires in COVID-19. The CDR3 sequence is 13 residues long. Germline V gene data show CDR1 as SGHRS and CDR2 as YFSETQ. V lost 7 bases to trimming and J lost 3 bases; unmatched junction nucleotides: 4. Per the study methods: Researchers report that nucleated cell counts were estimated from reference gene primer amplification. Repertoires were generated with immunoSEQ multiplex PCR, while TCRdb's copy carries only in-frame clones and drops some. D and trimming come from the DNA, and the V and J calls and clone size come from that table. The sample records hundreds of thousands of clones, 88% being singletons.

The material sequenced was peripheral blood. V and J are TRBV5-1 and TRBJ2-7; TRBD1 agrees at 10 bases. This TCR derives from a woman aged 70-85 years with COVID-19, enrolled during active disease. CDR3 sequence: CASRQGASYEQYF. The CDR3 DNA reads TGCGCCAGCCGACAGGGGGCAAGCTACGAGCAGTACTTC.